The 28 T cell receptor beta chains listed next were all sequenced from one sample in a study of human T cells and chemical hapten exposure (dated by TCRdb to the early 2020s). The time point label corresponds to: patch test 2, 6 weeks after DPC sensitization. The label giving this sample's treatment or condition can be read as: therapeutic diphenylcyclopropenone sensitization with weekly scalp DPC. Library preparation used RACE. The sample was run on a NextSeq 500. The raw public data were reprocessed by TCRdb itself: fastp quality trimming at Q25, MiXCR clonotype calling, in-frame beta chains only. Rows are combined by CDR3 protein, so each entry shows the most common genes and DNA. This sample gives 80,000 to 100,000 distinct CDR3 sequences in total; under 11% of them show up just once. The ten largest clones take up less than 6.5% of the sample. This material consisted of whole blood, taken in connection with sensitization to the hapten diphenylcyclopropenone (DPC). The receptor source for this set is a woman between 50 and 59 years old with alopecia areata. Some clones in this sample may be carry-over from other donors' samples.

There are many counts of this clonotype. This sequence joins TRBV18 and TRBJ2-2; 10 positions match TRBD1. The CDR3 runs 16 residues. Germline CDR1 and CDR2: KGHSH and LQKENI. V trimming: 3 bases; J trimming: 0 bases; junction bases outside the gene matches: 1. This CDR3 is CASSPGQGANTGELFF. The CDR3 DNA sequence: TGTGCCAGCTCACCTGGACAGGGGGCGAACACCGGGGAGCTGTTTTTT.

This clonotype was observed many times. The chain recombines TRBV25-1 with TRBJ2-1, with TRBD2 identical over 9 bases. In germline, CDR1 is MGHDK, CDR2 SYGVNS. Trimming cost V 5 bases and J 3 bases; bases outside gene matches: 11. CDR3 length: 17 residues. The CDR3 region is CASSLFGASGNYNEQFF. Written as DNA, the CDR3 is TGTGCCAGCAGTCTATTCGGGGCTAGCGGGAACTACAATGAGCAGTTCTTC. Based on the CDR3 plus reference TRBV25-1 and TRBJ2-1, the full variable domain is EADIYQTPRYLVIGTGKKITLECSQTMGHDKMYWYQQDPGMELHLIHYSYGVNSTEKGDLSSESTVSRIRTEHFPLTLESARPSHTSQYLCASSLFGASGNYNEQFFGPGTRLTVL.

This clonotype was seen a handful of times. The genes are TRBV18 and TRBJ1-3, with unresolved D. Germline-derived CDR1 and CDR2 are KGHSH and LQKENI. V lost 1 base to trimming and J lost 3 bases, with 10 bases between them. This CDR3 has 15 amino acids. In DNA form, the CDR3 reads TGTGCCAGCTCACCACTTGGCTTAAGTGGAAACACCATATATTTT. Translation: CASSPLGLSGNTIYF.

CDR3: CSVLGAGGDNEQFF. The DNA of the CDR3 is TGCAGCGTTTTAGGAGCGGGAGGAGACAATGAGCAGTTCTTC. This chain links TRBV29-1 with TRBJ2-1; 9 positions match TRBD2. Germline CDR1 is SQVTM and CDR2 is ANQGSEA. V was clipped by 5 bases and J by 5 bases; unmatched bases: 7. The CDR3 length is 14 residues.

CDR3 amino acids: CSAGGSSYNEQFF. CDR3 DNA sequence: TGCAGTGCTGGCGGGAGCTCCTACAATGAGCAGTTCTTC. The V call is TRBV20-1, the J call TRBJ2-1; 7 nucleotides line up with TRBD2. The V gene end was trimmed by 5 bases and the J gene end by 0 bases; junction bases not matched to a gene: 1. The CDR3 has 13 residues. In germline, CDR1 is DFQATT, CDR2 SNEGSKA (reference sequence).

A note on this clonotype: One junction end disagrees with the germline gene, perhaps due to a read error. V usage is TRBV20-1 and J usage is TRBJ2-1, with no clear D. In germline, CDR1 is DFQATT, CDR2 SNEGSKA (reference sequence). The CDR3 totals 14 residues. As DNA, the CDR3 is TGCAGTGCTAGAGATAGCCTCTCCTACAATGAGCAGATCTTC. This gives the protein CSARDSLSYNEQIF.

This clonotype was counted between two and nine times. The chain carries TRBV28 and TRBJ2-3; 8 bases match TRBD1. CDR3 size: 16 residues. Germline V gene sequence: CDR1 MDHEN, CDR2 SYDVKM. Germline trimming cut 7 bases from V and 5 bases from J; bases unmatched to any gene: 14. CDR3 in amino acids: CASTKRGAGGVDTQYF. The CDR3 nucleotides are TGTGCCAGCACTAAACGAGGGGCAGGGGGCGTAGATACGCAGTATTTT. The full variable domain, with the rest looked up from reference TRBV28 and TRBJ2-3, is DVKVTQSSRYLVKRTGEKVFLECVQDMDHENMFWYRQDPGLGLRLIYFSYDVKMKEKGDIPEGYSVSREKKERFSLILESASTNQTSMYLCASTKRGAGGVDTQYFGPGTRLTVL.

Ten or more counts support this clonotype. V gene TRBV19 combines with J gene TRBJ2-1; D is possibly TRBD1 or TRBD2 (6 bases each). V lost 1 base and J lost 7, with 23 bases in between. The CDR3 is 18 residues long. The germline gives CDR1 LNHDA, CDR2 SQIVND (reference sequence). In DNA form, the CDR3 reads TGTGCCAGTAGTATAGTTTGGAGGGGGACGGGAGAGGTAAATGAGCAGTTCTTC. Protein sequence: CASSIVWRGTGEVNEQFF.

The genes are TRBV18 and TRBJ1-3; 8 positions match TRBD1. The CDR3 covers 16 residues. With V trimmed by 3 bases and J by 1 base, 5 bases remained unmatched. The germline gives CDR1 KGHSH, CDR2 LQKENI. The CDR3 is CASSPSTGVSGNTIYF. In nucleotides, the CDR3 is TGTGCCAGCTCACCGTCGACAGGGGTATCTGGAAACACCATATATTTT.

This clonotype was counted only a few times. The chain has TRBV3-1 and TRBJ2-2, with 8 nucleotides matching TRBD1. This CDR3 comprises 15 residues. Germline V lookup: CDR1 LGHDT, CDR2 YNNKEL (reference sequence). V trimming: 4 bases; J trimming: 6 bases; junction bases outside the gene matches: 7. The CDR3 DNA reads TGTGCCAGCAGCCGAGGGACAGGCCCGCCCGGGGAGCTGTTTTTT. Protein sequence: CASSRGTGPPGELFF.

This clonotype was found a few times. The chain combines TRBV20-1 with TRBJ1-1; D unclear. Trimming shortened V by 3 bases and J by 0 bases, and 8 bases separated the two germline ends. The CDR3 is 13 residues long. Germline CDR1 and CDR2: DFQATT and SNEGSKA (reference sequence). The DNA of the CDR3 is TGCAGTGCTAGGGTAACTATGAACACTGAAGCTTTCTTT. Protein sequence: CSARVTMNTEAFF.

The CDR3 reads CASSPPLANTEAFF. The CDR3 DNA follows: TGTGCCAGCAGCCCCCCCCTGGCGAACACTGAAGCTTTCTTT. The chain joins TRBV7-9 to TRBJ1-1; D gene unclear. Germline V gene lookup returns CDR1 SEHNR and CDR2 FQNEAQ (reference sequence). The CDR3 runs to 14 residues. Trimming pared 5 bases from V and 1 base from J, leaving 11 bases between.

This clonotype has ten or more counts. The rearrangement uses TRBV29-1 and TRBJ1-2, with D uncertain. Trimming pared 6 bases from V and 4 bases from J, leaving 9 bases between. Germline V gene data show CDR1 as SQVTM and CDR2 as ANQGSEA. There are 11 residues in the CDR3. The CDR3 spells CSVAGVYGYTF. Here the CDR3 DNA reads TGCAGCGTCGCGGGCGTCTATGGCTACACCTTC.

This clonotype showed up just a few times. The V and J genes are TRBV29-1 and TRBJ1-1; D not certain. The CDR3 is 14 residues long. Looked up from germline, CDR1 is SQVTM and CDR2 is ANQGSEA. The ends were cut back, 1 base at V and 1 base at J, with 10 bases in the middle. CDR3 amino acids: CSVEGSERNTEAFF. Here the CDR3 DNA reads TGCAGCGTTGAAGGTTCCGAACGGAACACTGAAGCTTTCTTT.

The table lists this clonotype with a few counts. This chain joins TRBV3-1 and TRBJ1-1, with TRBD1 matching over 8 bases. The germline gives CDR1 LGHDT, CDR2 YNNKEL (reference sequence). V lost 4 bases and J lost 4; bases outside the gene matches: 8. The CDR3 extends over 15 amino acids. The CDR3 is CASSPQHTGGTEAFF. The CDR3 nucleotides read TGTGCCAGCAGCCCACAACACACAGGGGGCACTGAAGCTTTCTTT. Combining the CDR3 with reference TRBV3-1 and TRBJ1-1 gives the whole variable domain DTAVSQTPKYLVTQMGNDKSIKCEQNLGHDTMYWYKQDSKKFLKIMFSYNNKELIINETVPNRFSPKSPDKAHLNLHINSLELGDSAVYFCASSPQHTGGTEAFFGQGTRLTVV.

The table lists this clonotype with many counts. The CDR3 region has the DNA TGCAGCGTGCAAGGGACGGTGAACACTGAAGCTTTCTTT. It yields the protein CSVQGTVNTEAFF. V is TRBV29-1 and J is TRBJ1-1; a possible D gene is TRBD1 (5 bases). V lost 6 bases, J lost 0 bases, and 11 bases lay in between. This CDR3 comprises 13 residues. Germline V gene data show CDR1 as SQVTM and CDR2 as ANQGSEA.

The V and J genes are TRBV27 and TRBJ2-1, with D perhaps matching TRBD2 (5 bases). In germline, CDR1 is MNHEY, CDR2 SMNVEV (reference sequence). Deletions cut 0 bases from V and 6 bases from J, with 12 bases between. There are 15 residues in the CDR3. The CDR3 loop is CASSLSVPRGNEQFF. The CDR3 nucleotides read TGTGCCAGCAGTTTATCGGTACCCCGGGGCAATGAGCAGTTCTTC.

The chain uses TRBV7-2 and TRBJ2-7, with a tentative D call TRBD1 (6 bases). Germline V CDR1 and CDR2: SGHTA, FQGNSA. The CDR3 covers 12 residues. Deletions cut 1 base from V and 6 bases from J, with 7 bases between. CDR3 nucleotide sequence: TGTGCCAGCAGCTTAGGAGGGGGCGAGCAGTACTTC. Translation: CASSLGGGEQYF.

This clonotype was seen more than once but under ten times. The CDR3 is CASNERGSSYEQYF. CDR3 sequence (DNA): TGCGCCAGCAACGAGCGGGGGAGCTCCTACGAGCAGTACTTC. This sequence joins TRBV5-1 and TRBJ2-7, with 8 bases aligning to TRBD2. The V gene's germline CDR1 is SGHRS and CDR2 YFSETQ. V lost 6 bases and J lost 0; bases outside the gene matches: 5. The CDR3 contains 14 residues.

This clonotype was observed a handful of times. This sequence joins TRBV18 and TRBJ1-6, with D tentatively TRBD1 (6 bases). The CDR3 extends over 15 amino acids. V lost 5 bases and J lost 0, with 8 bases in between. Germline-derived CDR1 and CDR2 are KGHSH and LQKENI. CDR3 bases: TGTGCCAGCTCAAGGACAGACTCCTATAATTCACCCCTCCACTTT. This gives the protein CASSRTDSYNSPLHF.

This clonotype was recorded many times. The CDR3, as DNA: TGCGCCAGCAGCCAAGTAGGGTCTCGGCTGGGTGGCTACACCTTC. Protein: CASSQVGSRLGGYTF. The rearrangement uses TRBV4-3 and TRBJ1-2; D gene unclear. The germline CDR1 and CDR2 sequences are LGHNA and YSLEER. The V end was cut by 1 base, the J end by 7 bases, with 16 bases between. This CDR3 is built from 15 residues.

This clonotype occurred a few times. J is TRBJ2-5 and V is TRBV6-5; D is uncertain. Trimming shortened V by 2 bases and J by 5 bases, and 12 bases separated the two germline ends. The CDR3 is made up of 14 amino acids. In germline, CDR1 is MNHEY, CDR2 SVGAGI. CDR3 amino acids: CASSYAQVGETQYF. The DNA for the CDR3 is TGTGCCAGCAGTTACGCCCAGGTTGGGGAGACCCAGTACTTC.

This clonotype was found a few times. The rearrangement links TRBV7-2 to TRBJ2-1, with D possibly being TRBD1 (6 bases). The CDR3 is made up of 17 amino acids. Germline assignment: CDR1 SGHTA and CDR2 FQGNSA. V was clipped by 5 bases and J by 2 bases, with 19 bases between them. CDR3 sequence: CASSTQIGGQAYNEQFF. The CDR3 DNA reads as TGTGCCAGCAGCACTCAAATAGGGGGACAAGCCTACAATGAGCAGTTCTTC.

This clonotype was seen more than once but under ten times. The rearrangement joins TRBV11-3 to TRBJ2-7, with 16 bases that match TRBD2. With V trimmed by 5 bases and J by 4 bases, 5 bases remained unmatched. This CDR3 spans 16 amino acids. Germline assignment: CDR1 SGHNT and CDR2 YENEEA. The CDR3 here is CASSPGLAGGFYEQYF. The CDR3 DNA sequence: TGTGCCAGCAGCCCGGGACTAGCGGGAGGGTTTTACGAGCAGTACTTC.

Ten or more counts support this clonotype. The V gene is TRBV28, the J gene TRBJ2-5; no firm D call. The V and J ends lost 3 bases and 5 bases respectively, with 13 bases between them. CDR3 length: 14 residues. In germline, CDR1 is MDHEN, CDR2 SYDVKM. In DNA, the CDR3 is TGTGCCAGCAGTTTTCTCGGCGCCCTGGAGACCCAGTACTTC. Protein: CASSFLGALETQYF.

This clonotype was seen more than once but under ten times. The chain combines TRBV9 with TRBJ1-5; 7 bases are a match to TRBD1. The CDR3 covers 14 residues. CDR1 SGDLS and CDR2 YYNGEE come from the germline V gene. J was trimmed by 5 bases and V by 0 bases; bases with no gene match: 2. The CDR3 loop reads CASSVDRGDQPQHF. The CDR3 DNA is TGTGCCAGCAGCGTAGACAGGGGAGATCAGCCCCAGCATTTT.

The genes are TRBV18 and TRBJ2-5; D gene uncertain. The germline gives CDR1 KGHSH, CDR2 LQKENI. The length of the CDR3 is 14 residues. The V gene lost 0 bases and the J gene lost 2 bases, with 7 bases spanning the gap. The CDR3 loop reads CASSPPSKQETQYF. The CDR3 DNA reads TGTGCCAGCTCACCACCGTCAAAACAAGAGACCCAGTACTTC.

This clonotype was seen many times. The chain couples TRBV30 to TRBJ1-1; D gene unclear. Germline CDR1 is GTSNPN and CDR2 is SVGIG (reference sequence). V lost 0 bases and J 1 base, leaving 12 bases between the germline ends. The CDR3 sequence is 15 residues long. The CDR3 here is CAWSVIFDPNTEAFF. CDR3 sequence (DNA): TGTGCCTGGAGTGTAATTTTCGACCCGAACACTGAAGCTTTCTTT. The full variable domain, its missing parts supplied by reference TRBV30 and TRBJ1-1, is SQTIHQWPATLVQPVGSPLSLECTVEGTSNPNLYWYRQAAGRGLQLLFYSVGIGQISSEVPQNLSASRPQDRQFILSSKKLLLSDSGFYLCAWSVIFDPNTEAFFGQGTRLTVV.